The rows below give T cell receptor beta chains drawn from one sample of a study of blood T cell repertoires in COVID-19. TCRdb's copy holds only in-frame clones and misses some; the assay was immunoSEQ multiplex PCR. The sample yields approximately 66,000 clones, approximately 90% seen once. The sequenced sample was peripheral blood. These TCRs come from a human donor with active COVID-19. The donor label of this sample is uncertain. The CDR3 runs from the conserved cysteine through the conserved F or W. D genes are given only for firm matches. The listing skips clone size in some rows; elsewhere it reads once, few, many or a size class.

j_call	clone_size	v_call	d_call	cdr3_aa	cdr3_nt
TRBJ1-2	-	TRBV7-9	TRBD1	CASSLSRTGEVGYTF	TGTGCCAGCAGCTTATCTCGGACAGGGGAAGTTGGCTACACCTTC
TRBJ2-1	once	TRBV5-1	TRBD1	CASSMDRGYNEQFF	TGCGCCAGCAGCATGGACAGGGGATACAATGAGCAGTTCTTC
TRBJ1-1	-	TRBV19	-	CASSMAGTEAFF	TGTGCCAGTAGTATGGCGGGGACTGAAGCTTTCTTT
TRBJ2-3	-	TRBV5-4	TRBD2	CASSLRRTSGAGTDTQYF	TGTGCCAGCAGCTTGAGACGGACTAGCGGGGCGGGCACAGATACGCAGTATTTT
TRBJ1-6	-	TRBV6-5	TRBD1	CASSRGQANSPLHF	TGTGCCAGCAGTCGAGGACAGGCGAATTCACCCCTCCACTTT
TRBJ1-5	-	TRBV27	-	CASSFQYNSNQPQHF	TGTGCCAGCAGTTTTCAGTATAATAGCAATCAGCCCCAGCATTTT
TRBJ1-1	few	TRBV5-4	TRBD1	CASSGDRGNSQGAFF	TGTGCCAGCAGCGGAGACAGGGGAAACTCTCAGGGAGCTTTCTTT
TRBJ1-6	-	TRBV28	-	CASSSNKNAYNSPLHF	TGTGCCAGCAGTTCGAACAAGAATGCATATAATTCACCCCTCCACTTT
TRBJ2-7	few	TRBV7-9	TRBD2	CASSPSGRPEQYF	TGTGCCAGCAGCCCTAGCGGGAGGCCCGAGCAGTACTTC
TRBJ2-1	once	TRBV6-6	TRBD2	CASSYWREVANEQFF	TGTGCCAGCAGTTACTGGCGGGAGGTCGCCAATGAGCAGTTCTTC
TRBJ2-5	few	TRBV11-2	-	CASSPLGRRSLGGTQYF	TGTGCCAGCAGCCCCCTTGGGCGGAGGAGCTTGGGTGGGACCCAGTACTTC
TRBJ1-6	-	TRBV19	-	CASSEGQTHNSPLHF	TGTGCCAGTAGTGAGGGCCAGACGCATAATTCACCCCTCCACTTT
TRBJ2-5	once	TRBV4-1	TRBD2	CASSLALAGGLNFRETQYF	TGCGCCAGCAGCCTAGCCCTAGCGGGAGGGCTTAACTTTAGGGAGACCCAGTACTTC
TRBJ2-7	-	TRBV6-5	-	CASTPAGRSSYEQYF	TGTGCCAGCACCCCAGCGGGCAGATCCTCCTACGAGCAGTACTTC
TRBJ2-1	once	TRBV2	-	CASRGGGPGDHNEQFF	TGTGCCAGCAGGGGAGGGGGACCCGGGGACCACAATGAGCAGTTCTTC
TRBJ2-2	few	TRBV6-5	TRBD2	CASSYGASGGAGELFF	TGTGCCAGCAGTTACGGAGCTAGCGGGGGGGCCGGGGAGCTGTTTTTT
TRBJ1-1	-	TRBV30	-	CAHRHPQDTEAFF	TGTGCCCACCGACACCCACAAGACACTGAAGCTTTCTTT
TRBJ1-5	-	TRBV19	TRBD1	CASSIVGARGNQPQHF	TGTGCCAGTAGTATAGTAGGGGCCAGGGGGAATCAGCCCCAGCATTTT
TRBJ2-7	once	TRBV5-1	TRBD2	CASSFFSGSGGEQYF	TGCGCCAGCAGCTTCTTTAGCGGGAGCGGGGGCGAGCAGTACTTC
TRBJ2-5	-	TRBV12-2	-	CASRLESGGTIPPQETQYF	TGTGCAAGTCGCTTAGAGAGCGGGGGGACCATTCCGCCACAAGAGACCCAGTACTTC
TRBJ1-1	-	TRBV27	-	CASSATGYMNTEAFF	TGTGCCAGCAGTGCCACAGGGTACATGAACACTGAAGCTTTCTTT
TRBJ2-7	-	TRBV30	-	CAWSVLKGRGEQYF	TGTGCCTGGAGTGTACTCAAGGGGCGCGGCGAGCAGTACTTC
TRBJ1-1	few	TRBV29-1	-	CSVATANTEAFF	TGCAGCGTCGCTACAGCGAACACTGAAGCTTTCTTT
TRBJ2-7	-	TRBV4-3	-	CASSQEPEISSYEQYF	TGCGCCAGCAGCCAAGAACCCGAAATTAGCTCCTACGAGCAGTACTTC
TRBJ2-2	-	TRBV5-1	TRBD2	CASSLGLAGGAGELFF	TGCGCCAGCAGCTTAGGACTAGCGGGGGGAGCCGGGGAGCTGTTTTTT
TRBJ2-7	-	TRBV6-2/TRBV6-3	TRBD2	CASSYSKAGGAYEQYF	TGTGCCAGCAGTTACTCGAAGGCGGGGGGGGCCTACGAGCAGTACTTC
TRBJ1-2	-	TRBV16	TRBD1	CASSGGQGAYGYTF	TGTGCCAGCAGCGGGGGACAGGGGGCGTATGGCTACACCTTC
TRBJ1-4	once	TRBV19	TRBD1	CASGTTGQGGEKLFF	TGTGCCAGTGGAACCACCGGACAGGGGGGTGAAAAACTGTTTTTT
TRBJ1-6	-	TRBV9	TRBD1	CASSPFRDRGSPLHF	TGTGCCAGCAGCCCGTTTCGAGACAGGGGTTCACCCCTCCACTTT
TRBJ1-1	-	TRBV3-1/TRBV3-2	-	CASSQEGTSTTEAFF	TGTGCCAGCAGCCAAGAGGGGACATCCACCACTGAAGCTTTCTTT
TRBJ2-1	-	TRBV5-6	TRBD2	CASSLRAGVPYNEQFF	TGTGCCAGCAGCTTGAGAGCGGGAGTGCCCTACAATGAGCAGTTCTTC
TRBJ2-2	-	TRBV6-2/TRBV6-3	TRBD2	CASSYPNTSGRKTGELFF	TGTGCCAGCAGTTACCCTAACACTAGCGGGAGAAAGACCGGGGAGCTGTTTTTT
TRBJ2-7	-	TRBV5-4	TRBD2	CASSSLAGGKWEQYF	TGTGCCAGCAGCTCGCTAGCGGGGGGAAAGTGGGAGCAGTACTTC
TRBJ2-5	-	TRBV5-1	-	CASSQALAQETQYF	TGCGCCAGCAGCCAGGCACTAGCTCAAGAGACCCAGTACTTC
TRBJ2-7	-	TRBV27	TRBD2	CASSFPVLAGGGGDSYEQYF	TGTGCCAGCAGTTTTCCAGTTTTAGCGGGAGGAGGAGGAGATTCCTACGAGCAGTACTTC
TRBJ2-5	-	TRBV6-5	TRBD1	CASINTGGETQYF	TGTGCCAGCATAAATACAGGGGGGGAGACCCAGTACTTC
TRBJ1-2	few	TRBV7-2	-	CASSSAGQIYGYTF	TGTGCCAGCAGCTCCGCAGGACAGATCTATGGCTACACCTTC
TRBJ2-7	-	TRBV13	TRBD2	CASSSRRAGRGHEQYF	TGTGCCAGCAGCTCGAGAAGGGCAGGGAGGGGCCACGAGCAGTACTTC
TRBJ1-1	-	TRBV29-1	-	CSVGTGTDTEAFF	TGCAGCGTTGGGACGGGGACTGACACTGAAGCTTTCTTT
TRBJ1-1	-	TRBV6-5	-	CASSNPRSEAFF	TGTGCCAGCAGTAACCCTAGGTCTGAAGCTTTCTTT
TRBJ2-7	-	TRBV11-1	-	CASSLDSYEQYF	TGTGCCAGCAGCTTAGACAGCTACGAGCAGTACTTC
TRBJ2-7	once	TRBV6-5	TRBD1	CASSLGQGTTTYEQYF	TGTGCCAGCAGTTTAGGACAGGGAACCACCACCTACGAGCAGTACTTC
TRBJ1-5	-	TRBV6-5	-	CASSQGLGQPQHF	TGTGCCAGCAGTCAGGGGCTCGGTCAGCCCCAGCATTTT
TRBJ2-1	-	TRBV5-1	-	CASRQATMNNEQFF	TGCGCCAGCCGACAGGCCACAATGAACAATGAGCAGTTCTTC
TRBJ1-4	-	TRBV5-4	TRBD1	CASSTDRGFGKLFF	TGTGCCAGCAGCACGGACAGGGGGTTTGGAAAACTGTTTTTT
TRBJ2-1	-	TRBV27	TRBD2	CASSHGTSGGNEQFF	TGTGCCAGCAGTCACGGGACTAGCGGTGGGAATGAGCAGTTCTTC
TRBJ2-2	-	TRBV3-1/TRBV3-2	-	CASSQANTGELFF	TGTGCCAGCAGCCAAGCAAACACCGGGGAGCTGTTTTTT